The rows below give T cell receptor beta chains drawn from one sample of a study of cytomegalovirus exposure and HLA in healthy donors. Here immunoSEQ multiplex PCR was the method, and the copy in TCRdb shows in-frame clones only, minus some. The table records 99,000 or so clones, about 9.4% of them present only once. What was sequenced was PBMCs. These TCRs come from a man aged 35 to 55 in good health and CMV-seropositive. The CDR3 runs from the conserved cysteine through the conserved F or W. The D gene is left open where the match is weak. Clone size appears in some rows only: once, few, many, or a class for an expanded clone.

V gene	J gene	clone size	D gene	CDR3 protein	CDR3 DNA
TRBV16	TRBJ2-7	few	.	CASSPQGYEQYF	TGTGCCAGCAGCCCGCAGGGTTACGAGCAGTACTTC
TRBV5-1	TRBJ2-3	few	TRBD2	CASSLGLAGAGGDTQYF	TGCGCCAGCAGCTTGGGACTAGCGGGAGCCGGGGGAGATACGCAGTATTTT
TRBV10-3	TRBJ2-7	.	.	CAISETRNEQYF	TGTGCCATCAGTGAGACTAGGAACGAGCAGTACTTC
TRBV18	TRBJ1-6	.	.	CASSPGGESPLHF	TGTGCCAGCTCACCTGGGGGGGAGTCACCCCTCCACTTT
TRBV5-4	TRBJ1-1	.	TRBD1	CASSLRSTGAGTEAFF	TGTGCCAGCAGCTTGAGGTCCACAGGGGCTGGGACTGAAGCTTTCTTT
TRBV6-1	TRBJ1-3	few	.	CASSETFTGSGNTIYF	TGTGCCAGCAGTGAGACCTTTACAGGCTCCGGAAACACCATATATTTT
TRBV25-1	TRBJ2-3	.	TRBD1	CASSEGGRRDRGWDTQYF	TGTGCCAGCAGTGAAGGAGGTAGGAGGGACAGGGGTTGGGATACGCAGTATTTT
TRBV2	TRBJ2-7	.	TRBD2	CASTRKREGPGEQYF	TGTGCCAGCACTAGAAAGCGGGAGGGCCCGGGGGAGCAGTACTTC
TRBV4-1	TRBJ2-2	few	TRBD2	CASRSTSGGGELFF	TGCGCCAGCAGATCTACTAGCGGGGGCGGGGAGCTGTTTTTT
TRBV28	TRBJ1-4	few	.	CASSLTATNEKLFF	TGTGCCAGCAGTTTGACAGCAACTAATGAAAAACTGTTTTTT
TRBV28	TRBJ1-2	few	.	CASRQDGYTF	TGTGCCAGTAGACAGGATGGCTACACCTTC
TRBV2	TRBJ2-7	few	.	CASSGQGNGREQYF	TGTGCCAGCAGTGGACAGGGAAATGGGAGGGAGCAGTACTTC
TRBV6-1	TRBJ1-5	.	TRBD1	CATVDRINQPQHF	TGTGCCACCGTGGACAGGATCAATCAGCCCCAGCATTTT
TRBV15	TRBJ2-1	.	.	CATSRGLADQKGNEQFF	TGTGCCACCAGCAGAGGGTTAGCGGATCAAAAGGGTAATGAGCAGTTCTTC
TRBV27	TRBJ2-5	few	.	CASSGAQFWETQYF	TGTGCCAGCAGCGGCGCACAGTTCTGGGAGACCCAGTACTTC
TRBV5-6	TRBJ1-4	.	TRBD1	CASSLGGGGEKLFF	TGTGCCAGCAGCTTAGGGGGCGGCGGTGAAAAACTGTTTTTT
TRBV4-3	TRBJ2-2	few	.	CASSPRAGAGELFF	TGCGCCAGCAGCCCTCGTGCAGGGGCCGGGGAGCTGTTTTTT
TRBV6-1	TRBJ2-7	few	TRBD2	CASSEAVLAGIGYEQYF	TGTGCCAGCAGTGAGGCAGTTCTAGCGGGGATAGGCTACGAGCAGTACTTC
TRBV19	TRBJ1-5	few	.	CASRVAVLGSQPQHF	TGTGCCAGTAGGGTCGCTGTCCTCGGGAGTCAGCCCCAGCATTTT
TRBV4-1	TRBJ1-1	few	TRBD1	CASSQVDRGNAEAFF	TGCGCCAGCAGCCAAGTGGACAGGGGCAACGCTGAAGCTTTCTTT
TRBV27	TRBJ2-7	few	.	CASSSLPSPEKYEQYF	TGTGCCAGCAGTTCTCTACCATCACCGGAGAAATACGAGCAGTACTTC
TRBV13	TRBJ2-7	.	TRBD1	CASTERGQGYYEQYF	TGTGCCAGCACCGAACGGGGACAGGGGTACTACGAGCAGTACTTC
TRBV29-1	TRBJ2-7	.	TRBD1	CSAVGQIQYEQYF	TGCAGCGCGGTGGGACAGATACAGTACGAGCAGTACTTC
TRBV19	TRBJ2-7	.	TRBD2	CASSMAVLGRENPYEQYF	TGTGCCAGTAGTATGGCGGTGTTGGGGCGGGAGAACCCCTACGAGCAGTACTTC
TRBV19	TRBJ1-5	few	.	CASSSRDFGQPQHF	TGTGCCAGTAGTAGTCGGGACTTCGGGCAGCCCCAGCATTTT
TRBV7-9	TRBJ2-7	few	TRBD2	CASSLSRPPSGKAYEQYF	TGTGCCAGCAGCTTAAGCCGGCCCCCTAGCGGGAAAGCCTACGAGCAGTACTTC
TRBV6-6	TRBJ2-2	few	TRBD2	CASSYWSGGRHGELFF	TGTGCCAGCAGTTACTGGTCGGGAGGGCGTCACGGGGAGCTGTTTTTT
TRBV28	TRBJ2-5	.	TRBD1	CASSLWDRGQETQYF	TGTGCCAGCAGTTTGTGGGACAGGGGGCAAGAGACCCAGTACTTC
TRBV5-1	TRBJ2-6	.	TRBD1	CASSYRDRGGSGANVLTF	TGCGCCAGCAGCTACCGGGACAGGGGGGGGTCTGGGGCCAACGTCCTGACTTTC
TRBV5-4	TRBJ2-3	few	TRBD1	CASASDRGTFTDTQYF	TGTGCCAGCGCCTCGGACAGGGGGACTTTCACAGATACGCAGTATTTT
TRBV27	TRBJ2-1	few	TRBD2	CAAQREGSYNEQFF	TGTGCCGCGCAGCGGGAGGGCTCCTACAATGAGCAGTTCTTC
TRBV9	TRBJ2-3	.	.	CASSVNSDTQYF	TGTGCCAGCAGCGTAAACTCAGATACGCAGTATTTT
TRBV13	TRBJ1-2	few	.	CASSLSAGGYTF	TGTGCCAGCAGCTTATCGGCGGGAGGCTACACCTTC
TRBV7-9	TRBJ2-1	.	.	CASSLQGHEQFF	TGTGCCAGCAGCTTACAGGGTCATGAGCAGTTCTTC
TRBV7-2	TRBJ2-3	.	.	CASSSGGGSTDTQYF	TGTGCCAGCAGCTCGGGGGGCGGAAGCACAGATACGCAGTATTTT
TRBV15	TRBJ1-1	.	.	CATSSLSWSDTEAFF	TGTGCCACCAGCAGCCTGAGTTGGTCGGACACTGAAGCTTTCTTT
TRBV4-3	TRBJ2-5	.	TRBD2	CASSQGTSGSETQYF	TGCGCCAGCAGCCAGGGGACTAGCGGGAGTGAGACCCAGTACTTC
TRBV4-3	TRBJ2-2	few	.	CASSSWRAGELFF	TGCGCCAGCAGCTCTTGGCGGGCCGGGGAGCTGTTTTTT
TRBV10-1	TRBJ2-1	.	.	CARPRGIPPREQFF	TGCGCCAGACCACGAGGGATCCCTCCTAGGGAGCAGTTCTTC
TRBV9	TRBJ2-7	few	TRBD1	CASSETGEAYEQYF	TGTGCCAGCAGCGAGACAGGGGAAGCCTACGAGCAGTACTTC
TRBV25-1	TRBJ1-5	.	.	CASSDGGQYSNQPQHF	TGTGCCAGCAGTGACGGTGGGCAATATAGCAATCAGCCCCAGCATTTT
TRBV5-8	TRBJ1-1	few	.	CASSLGGWGEAFF	TGTGCCAGCAGCTTGGGAGGGTGGGGTGAAGCTTTCTTT
TRBV4-1	TRBJ1-2	few	.	CASSQPPGNYGYTF	TGCGCCAGCAGCCAACCACCGGGGAACTATGGCTACACCTTC
TRBV11-3	TRBJ2-5	.	.	CASSFRERAETQYF	TGTGCCAGCAGCTTCCGGGAAAGGGCTGAGACCCAGTACTTC
TRBV5-6	TRBJ2-7	.	.	CASINLGGQLGEQYF	TGTGCCAGCATCAATTTAGGGGGACAACTTGGCGAGCAGTACTTC
TRBV10-2	TRBJ2-7	few	TRBD1	CASSEYGDRLYEQYF	TGCGCCAGCAGTGAGTACGGGGACAGGCTATACGAGCAGTACTTC
TRBV14	TRBJ2-3	.	.	CASSQVGGLTDTQYF	TGTGCCAGCAGTCAAGTGGGGGGACTCACAGATACGCAGTATTTT
TRBV19	TRBJ2-3	.	TRBD2	CASSLLGTKDTQYF	TGTGCCAGTAGCCTCTTGGGGACTAAGGATACGCAGTATTTT
TRBV15	TRBJ1-5	few	.	CATSSLHNQPQHF	TGTGCCACCAGCAGTTTACACAATCAGCCCCAGCATTTT
TRBV13	TRBJ2-6	.	.	CASSVRDTPPPGANVLTF	TGTGCCAGCAGCGTCCGGGACACACCTCCCCCTGGGGCCAACGTCCTGACTTTC
TRBV11-2	TRBJ1-2	many	.	CASSPPAHTGSYGYTF	TGTGCCAGCAGCCCGCCGGCACACACAGGGTCCTATGGCTACACCTTC
TRBV12-2	TRBJ1-2	few	.	CASRTHGTGGFGYTF	TGTGCAAGTCGCACCCACGGGACAGGGGGGTTTGGCTACACCTTC
TRBV29-1	TRBJ1-2	few	TRBD1	CSVPEGTGGSSNYGYTF	TGCAGCGTCCCAGAGGGGACAGGGGGCAGTTCTAACTATGGCTACACCTTC
TRBV7-7	TRBJ2-7	few	.	CASSLKQGRADEQYF	TGTGCTAGCAGCTTAAAGCAGGGCCGGGCAGACGAGCAGTACTTC
TRBV9	TRBJ2-2	few	.	CASSVVSGELFF	TGTGCCAGCAGCGTAGTGAGCGGGGAGCTGTTTTTT
TRBV9	TRBJ2-3	.	TRBD2	CASSARTSGGTSTDTQYF	TGTGCCAGCAGCGCCCGGACTAGCGGGGGCACTAGCACAGATACGCAGTATTTT
TRBV2	TRBJ2-3	.	.	CASSESSTRTDTQYF	TGTGCCAGCAGTGAATCATCTACTCGCACAGATACGCAGTATTTT